Listed below are T cell receptor beta chains from one sample, sequenced in a study of metastatic and nonmetastatic thyroid tumors. TCRdb re-called clones via MiXCR from the PCR reads. The sample includes roughly 90,000 clones, about 16% of them seen just once. Specimen: blood. Source of these receptors: a female donor with papillary thyroid cancer or a benign thyroid nodule (not recorded which). Some clones in this sample may be carry-over from other donors' samples. Each CDR3 is given with its conserved first and last residue. D genes are given only for firm matches. Clone sizes are given selectively: once, few, many, or a class where the clone is expanded.

d_gene	v_gene	j_gene	abundance	CDR3aa	CDR3nt
TRBD2	TRBV30	TRBJ2-3	many	CAWTRSGGKTDTQYF	TGTGCCTGGACCCGAAGCGGGGGGAAGACAGATACGCAGTATTTT
-	TRBV6-1	TRBJ1-2	many	CASSYLGFGDGYTF	TGTGCCAGCAGTTATTTAGGCTTCGGGGATGGCTACACCTTC
-	TRBV5-1	TRBJ1-4	many	CASSLAPFSGGDEKLFF	TGCGCCAGCAGCTTGGCCCCTTTCAGCGGTGGGGATGAAAAACTGTTTTTT
-	TRBV11-2	TRBJ1-2	many	CASSLGDGNYGYTF	TGTGCCAGCAGCTTAGGGGACGGCAACTATGGCTACACCTTC
TRBD1	TRBV28	TRBJ2-7	medium-sized	CASRQIQGSSYEQYF	TGTGCCAGCAGACAGATACAGGGGAGCTCCTACGAGCAGTACTTC
-	TRBV2	TRBJ1-1	many	CATGREGRGEAFF	TGTGCCACTGGACGGGAAGGGCGAGGAGAAGCTTTCTTT
TRBD1	TRBV14	TRBJ1-1	many	CASSSRTGSKAFF	TGTGCCAGCAGCTCTAGGACAGGGTCGAAAGCTTTCTTT
-	TRBV2	TRBJ2-3	many	CASSHRTSTDTQYF	TGTGCCAGCAGTCACAGGACTAGCACAGATACGCAGTATTTT
TRBD1	TRBV27	TRBJ1-6	few	CASRDDRGNSPLHF	TGTGCCAGCAGAGACGACAGGGGTAATTCACCCCTCCACTTT
-	TRBV30	TRBJ1-6	many	CAWSGQNNSPLHF	TGTGCCTGGAGTGGGCAAAATAATTCACCCCTCCACTTT
-	TRBV7-6	TRBJ2-3	-	CASSLSVIGGGGADTQYF	TGTGCCAGCAGCTTATCTGTTATCGGGGGAGGCGGTGCAGATACGCAGTATTTT
TRBD2	TRBV30	TRBJ2-3	many	CAWSRSGGPTAQYF	TGTGCCTGGAGTCGGTCGGGGGGGCCGACGGCGCAGTATTTT
TRBD1	TRBV2	TRBJ2-5	many	CASSTRTGGRETQYF	TGTGCCAGCAGTACCCGGACAGGGGGCAGAGAGACCCAGTACTTC
TRBD1	TRBV6-2/TRBV6-3	TRBJ2-7	many	CASSRMRDRGLSEQYF	TGTGCCAGCAGTCGTATGAGGGACAGGGGATTAAGCGAGCAGTACTTC
-	TRBV6-1	TRBJ2-3	-	CASTLGDTQYF	TGTGCCAGCACCCTTGGGGATACGCAGTATTTT
-	TRBV19	TRBJ1-1	many	CASSIVPTGGTEAFF	TGTGCCAGTAGTATAGTGCCCACAGGTGGCACTGAAGCTTTCTTT
-	TRBV6-5	TRBJ2-7	-	CASSYSIGRSSYEQYF	TGTGCCAGCAGTTACTCGATTGGCAGGAGCTCATACGAGCAGTACTTC
-	TRBV20-1	TRBJ2-7	many	CSVPYSLGEQYF	TGCAGTGTCCCCTACTCCCTTGGCGAGCAGTACTTC
-	TRBV2	TRBJ1-2	many	CASKANDIGHGYTF	TGTGCCAGCAAAGCCAACGACATAGGGCACGGCTACACCTTC
TRBD2	TRBV6-1	TRBJ2-2	many	CASSPLGGGTGELFF	TGTGCCAGCAGCCCCTTGGGGGGGGGAACCGGGGAGCTGTTTTTT
TRBD2	TRBV3-1	TRBJ2-7	many	CASSRGGGFYEQYF	TGTGCCAGCAGCCGTGGCGGGGGGTTCTACGAGCAGTACTTC
TRBD1	TRBV30	TRBJ2-7	-	CAWRPGTGRYEQYF	TGTGCCTGGAGACCAGGGACAGGGCGGTACGAGCAGTACTTC
-	TRBV19	TRBJ1-1	many	CASSIRAEAFF	TGTGCCAGTAGTATCCGAGCGGAGGCTTTCTTT
-	TRBV15	TRBJ1-2	-	CSTSREGGGDGGYTF	TGTTCCACCAGCAGAGAGGGCGGAGGCGACGGGGGCTACACCTTC
-	TRBV19	TRBJ1-3	many	CASSIGGPGNTIYF	TGTGCCAGTAGTATAGGAGGACCGGGAAACACCATATATTTT
-	TRBV18	TRBJ1-2	many	CASSLQGTGSYGYTF	TGTGCCAGCTCACTTCAGGGCACAGGGTCCTATGGCTACACCTTC
TRBD1	TRBV11-1	TRBJ2-6	once	CACSSLGQGKPSGANVLTF	TGTGCCTGCAGCAGCTTGGGACAGGGGAAACCATCTGGGGCCAACGTCCTGACTTTC
-	TRBV3-1	TRBJ1-1	few	CASIQDPGRFYQAFF	TGTGCCAGCATCCAAGATCCAGGGCGATTTTACCAAGCTTTCTTT
TRBD1	TRBV29-1	TRBJ2-5	many	CSFLRRDRGETQYF	TGCAGCTTCCTGCGCCGGGACAGGGGTGAGACCCAGTACTTC
TRBD2	TRBV7-2	TRBJ2-3	many	CASRSGGLPDTQYF	TGTGCCAGCAGGAGCGGGGGGTTGCCAGATACGCAGTATTTT
TRBD1	TRBV6-1	TRBJ1-1	-	CASSPQGAMNTEDFF	TGTGCCAGCAGTCCACAGGGGGCAATGAACACTGAAGATTTCTTT
-	TRBV18	TRBJ1-2	many	CASSPPKGGPYGYTF	TGTGCCAGCTCACCACCGAAAGGGGGGCCCTATGGCTACACCTTC
TRBD1	TRBV30	TRBJ1-3	many	CAWGQGAGNTIYF	TGTGCCTGGGGTCAGGGGGCGGGAAACACCATATATTTT
TRBD2	TRBV7-9	TRBJ2-1	many	CASSLGTSDNEQFF	TGTGCCAGCAGCTTAGGGACTAGCGACAATGAGCAGTTCTTC
TRBD1	TRBV6-1	TRBJ2-7	many	CASSGRDSSYEQYF	TGTGCCAGCAGTGGCCGGGACAGTTCCTACGAGCAGTACTTC
-	TRBV11-2	TRBJ2-1	-	CASSLFGQDEQFF	TGTGCCAGCAGCTTATTTGGTCAGGATGAGCAGTTCTTC
-	TRBV6-1	TRBJ2-7	many	CASLKDSQGEQYF	TGTGCCAGCTTGAAGGACAGCCAAGGCGAGCAGTACTTC
-	TRBV7-2	TRBJ2-7	-	CASSLVLSREQCF	TGTGCCAGCAGCCTAGTCCTGAGTCGTGAGCAGTGCTTC
-	TRBV9	TRBJ1-6	many	CASSVGDTNSPLHF	TGTGCCAGCAGCGTAGGGGACACTAATTCACCCCTCCACTTT
-	TRBV19	TRBJ2-5	many	CASSISTGQETQYF	TGTGCCAGTAGTATAAGCACAGGGCAAGAGACCCAGTACTTC
-	TRBV28	TRBJ2-3	many	CASSQGGGGLTDTQYF	TGTGCCAGCAGTCAAGGTGGGGGGGGGCTCACAGATACGCAGTATTTT